This T cell receptor (beta chain) derives from a study of cytomegalovirus exposure and HLA in healthy donors. Study-wide results and limits: A missense DCLRE1C variant was associated with V- and J-gene trimming of TCR beta chains in a later analysis, and an independent cohort replicated the association. The study recorded 160 or so TCR beta chains that were cytomegalovirus-associated. Sequencing likely generated an artifact that appeared as a cluster of highly shared sequence variants.

This clone was found a few times. What it recognizes is unknown. The study sampled nominally healthy donors, though unrecorded immune exposures were likely. Use of 60 Vbeta and 13 Jbeta primers characterized the PCR. The repertoire was sequenced with immunoSEQ multiplex PCR; TCRdb's copy has only in-frame clones and lacks some. The repertoire holds about 130,000 clones, with 73% as singletons. The germline V gene has CDR1 SQVTM and CDR2 ANQGSEA. The V and J ends lost 8 bases and 6 bases, in that order; junction bases with no gene match: 7. This CDR3 comprises 12 residues. The sample was PBMCs. The source is a man between 60 and 70 years old in good health and CMV-seropositive. This chain connects TRBV29-1 to TRBJ1-2; 9 bases fit TRBD1. The CDR3 DNA is TGCAGCCCCTACAGGGACAGGGATGGCTACACCTTC. It is translated as CSPYRDRDGYTF.